This T cell receptor (beta chain) was found in a study of OX40 agonist ivuxolimab in advanced cancers. Study as a whole: The dose-escalation cohort had hepatocellular carcinoma, melanoma, renal cell or head and neck cancer.

Using immunoSEQ multiplex PCR, the repertoire was profiled, and TCRdb retains in-frame clones only, with some absent. The data show roughly 100,000 clones, 90% to 97% seen once. Overall study results and limits: Fewer expanded clones were found on average in CD4+ than in CD8+ T cells.

Notes on this clone: Its antigen is still unknown.

CDR1 and CDR2 from the germline V gene are SEHNR and FQNEAQ (reference sequence). The CDR3 is 17 residues long. Trimming removed 1 base at V and 4 bases at J, with 20 bases between. The specimen comprised CD4+ or CD8+ T cells sorted from blood, sampled in a trial of the OX40 agonist ivuxolimab. The receptor was isolated from an adult with an advanced solid tumor such as melanoma, head and neck, liver or kidney cancer. V is TRBV7-9 and J is TRBJ2-7, with no clear D. CDR3 residues: CASSLGQNAPVGYEQYF. The CDR3 bases are TGTGCCAGCAGCTTAGGTCAGAATGCACCCGTAGGTTACGAGCAGTACTTC.